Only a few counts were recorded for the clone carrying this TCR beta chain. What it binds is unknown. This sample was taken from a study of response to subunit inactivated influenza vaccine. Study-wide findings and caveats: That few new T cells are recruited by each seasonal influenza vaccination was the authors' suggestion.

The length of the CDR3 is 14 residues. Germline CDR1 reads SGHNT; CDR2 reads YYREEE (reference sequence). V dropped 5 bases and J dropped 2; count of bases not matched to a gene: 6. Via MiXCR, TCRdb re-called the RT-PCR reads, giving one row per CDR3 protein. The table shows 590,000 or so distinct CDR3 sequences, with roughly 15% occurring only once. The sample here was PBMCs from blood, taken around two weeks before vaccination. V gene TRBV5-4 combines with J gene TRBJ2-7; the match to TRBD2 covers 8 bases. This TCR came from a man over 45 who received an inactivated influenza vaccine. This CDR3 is CASRYSGAPYEQYF. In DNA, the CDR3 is TGTGCCAGCAGATATAGCGGGGCCCCCTACGAGCAGTACTTC.